These T cell receptor beta chains were read from a single sample in a study of T cells after posttransplantation cyclophosphamide. Only in-frame clones appear in the TCRdb table, and some are missing; sequencing was by immunoSEQ multiplex PCR. The sample has 3,000 to 4,000 clones, roughly 75% seen once. The specimen was PBMCs, collected after allogeneic stem cell transplant with calcineurin inhibitor and methotrexate. All receptors derive from a female patient aged 50 to 60 who received an allogeneic stem cell transplant from an unrelated donor, was CMV-positive, and had acute and chronic GVHD. Some T cells may be transferred from the graft donor. Both conserved end residues are part of each CDR3. Fields, in order: clone size, D gene, V gene, J gene, CDR3 protein, CDR3 DNA. D genes are given only for firm matches. For some rows the clone size is stated as once, few or many, or as a class when expanded; others skip it.

few	NA	TRBV10-1	TRBJ1-2	CASSGQGITYGYTF	TGCGCCAGCAGTGGGCAGGGGATCACCTATGGCTACACCTTC
NA	TRBD1	TRBV6-5	TRBJ2-7	CASRLGQGLYEQYF	TGTGCCAGCAGACTAGGACAGGGGCTGTACGAGCAGTACTTC
NA	TRBD2	TRBV18	TRBJ2-7	CASSPSTSGRAYEQYF	TGTGCCAGCTCACCAAGTACTAGCGGGAGGGCTTACGAGCAGTACTTC
NA	TRBD1	TRBV6-6	TRBJ1-2	CASSHQGASGYTF	TGTGCCAGCAGTCATCAGGGGGCAAGTGGCTACACCTTC
NA	TRBD1	TRBV5-1	TRBJ1-1	CASSATGGPEAFF	TGCGCCAGCAGCGCAACAGGGGGACCTGAAGCTTTCTTT
NA	TRBD1	TRBV7-6	TRBJ1-1	CASSSDRDIEAFF	TGTGCCAGCAGCTCGGACAGGGACATTGAAGCTTTCTTT
NA	TRBD2	TRBV7-2	TRBJ2-3	CASSLSGLAGTDTQYF	TGTGCCAGCAGCTTAAGCGGACTAGCTGGCACAGATACGCAGTATTTT
NA	TRBD1	TRBV30	TRBJ1-6	CAWSGWTGGYTYNSPLHF	TGTGCCTGGAGTGGTTGGACAGGGGGTTATACCTATAATTCACCCCTCCACTTT
few	TRBD1	TRBV7-2	TRBJ1-1	CASSLAETGRAFF	TGTGCCAGCAGCTTAGCCGAGACAGGGAGGGCTTTCTTT
NA	TRBD2	TRBV27	TRBJ2-1	CASSFIAGGAYNEQFF	TGTGCCAGCAGTTTCATAGCGGGAGGGGCCTACAATGAGCAGTTCTTC
NA	NA	TRBV7-4	TRBJ1-2	CASSCDYPARKTYGHTF	TGTGCCAGCAGCTGTGACTATCCAGCTCGAAAGACCTATGGCCACACCTTC
NA	NA	TRBV19	TRBJ1-4	CASTRATNEKLFF	TGTGCCAGTACGAGGGCAACTAATGAAAAACTGTTTTTT
NA	NA	TRBV22-1	TRBJ2-5	CPGSARSPSGYETQYF	TGTCCTGGGAGCGCCCGTTCGCCTAGCGGATATGAGACCCAGTACTTC
NA	TRBD1	TRBV6-1	TRBJ1-4	CASSEAGQHNEKLFF	TGTGCCAGCAGTGAAGCGGGACAGCACAATGAAAAACTGTTTTTT
NA	NA	TRBV5-4	TRBJ1-1	CASSLGAGRAFF	TGTGCCAGCAGCTTGGGGGCGGGGCGAGCTTTCTTT
NA	NA	TRBV6-5	TRBJ1-1	CASSVTASNTEAFF	TGTGCCAGCAGTGTCACAGCTTCGAACACTGAAGCTTTCTTT
NA	NA	TRBV6-5	TRBJ2-2	CASSFGAFANTGELFF	TGTGCCAGCAGTTTCGGTGCGTTCGCGAACACCGGGGAGCTGTTTTTT
NA	NA	TRBV15	TRBJ2-7	CATRGASGGFGEQYF	TGTGCCACCCGGGGGGCTAGTGGTGGATTCGGCGAGCAGTACTTC
NA	TRBD1	TRBV11-3	TRBJ2-3	CASSFDRDTDTQYF	TGTGCCAGCAGCTTCGACAGGGACACAGATACGCAGTATTTT
NA	NA	TRBV5-1	TRBJ1-1	CASSLKTVNTEAFF	TGCGCCAGCAGCTTAAAGACAGTTAACACTGAAGCTTTCTTT
few	NA	TRBV28	TRBJ1-5	CASSLGGGRRQPQHF	TGTGCCAGCAGTTTAGGCGGGGGGCGTAGACAGCCCCAGCATTTT
large	NA	TRBV5-5	TRBJ2-2	CASSLRELDTGELFF	TGTGCCAGCAGCTTACGGGAACTGGACACCGGGGAGCTGTTTTTT
few	NA	TRBV15	TRBJ2-7	CATSRDRGGSYEQYF	TGTGCCACCAGCAGAGATCGAGGGGGCTCCTACGAGCAGTACTTC
NA	TRBD2	TRBV18	TRBJ2-3	CASSPLVAREGQADTQYF	TGTGCCAGCTCACCACTCGTCGCCCGGGAGGGTCAAGCAGATACGCAGTATTTT
NA	TRBD1	TRBV11-2	TRBJ1-2	CASSLGRTGPNYGYTF	TGTGCCAGCAGCTTAGGCCGGACAGGGCCTAACTATGGCTACACCTTC
NA	NA	TRBV15	TRBJ1-1	CATSVRGNTEAFF	TGTGCCACCAGCGTCCGGGGAAACACTGAAGCTTTCTTT
once	TRBD1	TRBV27	TRBJ2-7	CASAEAETGSLEQYF	TGTGCCAGCGCCGAAGCCGAGACAGGGTCTCTTGAGCAGTACTTC
once	TRBD1	TRBV30	TRBJ2-1	CAWSSGTGRYNEQFF	TGTGCCTGGAGCTCCGGGACAGGCCGCTACAATGAGCAGTTCTTC
NA	NA	TRBV18	TRBJ2-4	CASSPQVGVNIQYF	TGTGCCAGCTCACCACAGGTCGGGGTAAACATTCAGTACTTC
NA	TRBD2	TRBV7-9	TRBJ2-3	CASSSGLAGVADTQYF	TGTGCCAGCAGCTCCGGACTAGCGGGGGTTGCAGATACGCAGTATTTT
NA	NA	TRBV6-5	TRBJ2-7	CASRPPAGFNEQYF	TGTGCCAGCAGGCCCCCGGCAGGGTTCAACGAGCAGTACTTC
NA	TRBD2	TRBV5-8	TRBJ2-5	CASSLVGGLETQYF	TGTGCCAGCAGCTTGGTCGGGGGGTTAGAGACCCAGTACTTC
NA	TRBD2	TRBV6-1	TRBJ2-7	CASSDSGGGTRFEQYF	TGTGCCAGCAGTGATAGCGGGGGGGGTACCCGCTTCGAGCAGTACTTC
NA	TRBD1	TRBV14	TRBJ1-1	CASSQHRTGGLNTEAFF	TGTGCCAGCAGCCAACACCGGACAGGGGGCCTGAACACTGAAGCTTTCTTT
NA	NA	TRBV19	TRBJ2-7	CASSIRGAGHEQYF	TGTGCCAGTAGTATCAGGGGTGCAGGGCACGAGCAGTACTTC
few	NA	TRBV7-9	TRBJ1-1	CASSSELNTEAFF	TGTGCCAGCAGCAGCGAATTGAACACTGAAGCTTTCTTT
NA	NA	TRBV7-9	TRBJ1-2	CASSSGDSGYTF	TGTGCCAGCAGCAGCGGGGATAGTGGCTACACCTTC
NA	TRBD1	TRBV27	TRBJ2-1	CASSSLGRGQGNLFGFEQFF	TGTGCCAGCAGTTCCCTCGGTAGGGGACAGGGTAACTTGTTTGGGTTTGAGCAGTTCTTC
NA	NA	TRBV19	TRBJ1-2	CASSPGGVLGSNYGYTF	TGTGCCAGTAGTCCCGGTGGTGTCCTGGGGAGTAACTATGGCTACACCTTC
NA	NA	TRBV19	TRBJ2-5	CASSMRRSPGETQYF	TGTGCCAGTAGTATGAGGCGTAGCCCGGGGGAGACCCAGTACTTC
few	NA	TRBV5-6	TRBJ1-1	CASSYSTEAFF	TGTGCCAGCAGCTACAGTACTGAAGCTTTCTTT
NA	TRBD1	TRBV6-1	TRBJ1-5	CASSEASGGWQPQHF	TGTGCCAGCAGTGAAGCCTCAGGGGGCTGGCAGCCCCAGCATTTT
NA	TRBD1	TRBV7-9	TRBJ1-2	CASSGQGIYGYTF	TGTGCCAGCAGCGGACAGGGTATCTATGGCTACACCTTC
NA	TRBD1	TRBV9	TRBJ1-2	CASSGQGANYGYTF	TGTGCCAGCAGCGGACAGGGGGCGAACTATGGCTACACCTTC
NA	NA	TRBV9	TRBJ1-1	CASSARGNQNTEAFF	TGTGCCAGCAGCGCCCGGGGAAATCAGAACACTGAAGCTTTCTTT
NA	NA	TRBV5-1	TRBJ2-1	CASSLAPWRGDNEQFF	TGCGCCAGCAGCTTGGCCCCTTGGAGGGGTGATAATGAGCAGTTCTTC
NA	NA	TRBV5-4	TRBJ1-2	CASSLGGGIFGYTF	TGTGCCAGCAGCTTGGGCGGGGGTATCTTTGGCTACACCTTC
once	NA	TRBV6-5	TRBJ1-5	CASSYGHNQSQHF	TGTGCCAGCAGTTACGGGCACAATCAGTCCCAGCATTTT
NA	TRBD2	TRBV10-3	TRBJ2-7	CAIGTSGRPLYEQYF	TGTGCCATCGGGACTAGCGGGAGGCCCCTCTACGAGCAGTACTTC
NA	NA	TRBV6-5	TRBJ1-5	CASRAGGSNQPQHF	TGTGCCAGCAGGGCCGGGGGAAGCAATCAGCCCCAGCATTTT
NA	TRBD1	TRBV28	TRBJ1-1	CASRDRRGGTEAFF	TGTGCCAGCAGGGACAGGCGTGGGGGGACTGAAGCTTTCTTT
medium-sized	TRBD1	TRBV5-1	TRBJ2-1	CASSSGGVRDEQFF	TGCGCCAGCAGCTCAGGGGGTGTTCGCGATGAGCAGTTCTTC